A selection of T cell receptor beta chains follows, all from one sample in a study of shared clonotypes between healthy human individuals. Using immunoSEQ multiplex PCR, the repertoire was profiled, and TCRdb retains in-frame clones only, with some absent. The sample yields roughly 2,500,000 clones, roughly 93% seen once. The source material was naive CD4+ T cells from PBMCs. The receptors originated from a man between 18 and 29 years old in good health. Some clones in this sample may be carry-over from other donors' samples. CDR3s include the opening cysteine and the closing phenylalanine or tryptophan. Fields, in order: J gene, clone size, D gene, V gene, CDR3 protein, CDR3 DNA. A D gene is named only where the DNA matches it firmly. Rows may omit the clone size; those that give it use once, few, many or a size class.

TRBJ1-4,-,-,TRBV28,CASSKEPATNEKLFF,TGTGCCAGCAGTAAGGAGCCTGCAACTAATGAAAAACTGTTTTTT
TRBJ2-3,-,-,TRBV6-5,CASSTRGRGTDTQYF,TGTGCCAGCAGTACCCGGGGTCGGGGCACAGATACGCAGTATTTT
TRBJ2-5,-,-,TRBV6-5,CASSYSWQGGETQYF,TGTGCCAGCAGTTACTCGTGGCAGGGGGGAGAGACCCAGTACTTC
TRBJ2-7,-,-,TRBV5-4,CASSSPGGSYEQYF,TGTGCCAGCAGCTCGCCGGGCGGCTCCTACGAGCAGTACTTC
TRBJ1-5,-,-,TRBV30,CAWSYGGAQPQHF,TGTGCCTGGAGTTACGGGGGGGCCCAGCCCCAGCATTTT
TRBJ1-5,-,-,TRBV28,CASSLGQFNQPQHF,TGTGCCAGCAGCCTCGGGCAGTTCAATCAGCCCCAGCATTTT
TRBJ1-5,-,-,TRBV28,CASQGGTGSHQPQHF,TGTGCCAGCCAGGGCGGAACAGGGTCCCATCAGCCCCAGCATTTT
TRBJ2-1,-,-,TRBV4-2,CASSQVLPGFPSGGEQFF,TGTGCCAGCAGCCAAGTTCTCCCGGGATTCCCATCGGGTGGCGAGCAGTTCTTC
TRBJ2-7,-,-,TRBV14,CASSPSSGGSYEQYF,TGTGCCAGCAGTCCAAGCTCTGGGGGTTCCTACGAGCAGTACTTC
TRBJ2-3,-,-,TRBV7-3,CASSQRNAASTDTQYF,TGTGCCAGCAGCCAGAGGAACGCGGCGAGCACAGATACGCAGTATTTT
TRBJ2-1,-,TRBD2,TRBV19,CASTDIGGRAYEQFF,TGTGCCAGTACCGACATTGGAGGGAGGGCCTATGAGCAGTTCTTC
TRBJ1-2,-,TRBD1,TRBV7-9,CASSFGQAINYGYTF,TGTGCCAGCAGCTTTGGACAGGCAATTAACTATGGCTACACCTTC
TRBJ1-2,-,TRBD1,TRBV7-3,CASSRPGGSGYTF,TGTGCCAGCAGCCGACCAGGGGGCTCTGGCTACACCTTC
TRBJ1-2,-,-,TRBV6-5,CASSYGGRYGYTF,TGTGCCAGCAGTTACGGGGGCAGGTATGGCTACACCTTC
TRBJ2-7,-,TRBD1,TRBV7-3,CASSSGTGASYEQYF,TGTGCCAGCAGCTCGGGCACAGGGGCTTCCTACGAGCAGTACTTC
TRBJ2-2,-,-,TRBV5-1,CASSSRLVSSGELFF,TGCGCCAGCAGCAGCAGACTAGTTTCATCCGGGGAGCTGTTTTTT
TRBJ2-3,-,-,TRBV28,CASFRGGPGDTQYF,TGTGCCAGTTTCCGTGGGGGACCGGGGGATACGCAGTATTTT
TRBJ1-2,-,TRBD1,TRBV7-6,CASSLLTGAVYGYTF,TGTGCCAGCAGCCTATTGACAGGGGCCGTCTATGGCTACACCTTC
TRBJ2-1,-,TRBD2,TRBV27,CASTEAGVSYNEQFF,TGTGCCAGCACGGAAGCGGGAGTGTCCTACAATGAGCAGTTCTTC
TRBJ2-1,-,TRBD2,TRBV11-2,CASSPSSGPYNEQFF,TGTGCCAGCAGCCCTTCTAGCGGGCCCTACAATGAGCAGTTCTTC
TRBJ1-2,-,-,TRBV27,CASSLSFRTSGYTF,TGTGCCAGCAGTTTATCGTTCAGGACATCTGGCTACACCTTC
TRBJ2-7,-,-,TRBV25-1,CASSESRPAYEQYF,TGTGCCAGCAGTGAATCCCGCCCGGCCTACGAGCAGTACTTC
TRBJ1-2,-,-,TRBV4-1,CASSQEGYGYTF,TGCGCCAGCAGCCAAGAAGGGTATGGCTACACCTTC
TRBJ1-5,-,-,TRBV6-6,CASKGPNQPQHF,TGTGCCAGCAAGGGACCCAATCAGCCCCAGCATTTT
TRBJ1-5,once,-,TRBV5-6,CASSQLAAYSNQPQHF,TGTGCCAGCAGCCAACTCGCAGCTTATAGCAATCAGCCCCAGCATTTT
TRBJ2-7,-,TRBD2,TRBV4-1,CASSQPGLAGGSEQYF,TGCGCCAGCAGCCAACCGGGACTAGCGGGAGGATCCGAGCAGTACTTC
TRBJ2-2,-,-,TRBV28,CASSDRAGELFF,TGTGCCAGCAGTGATAGAGCCGGGGAGCTGTTTTTT